Each of the 20 T cell receptor beta chains below was sequenced from the same sample in a study of blood T cell repertoires in COVID-19. Produced via immunoSEQ multiplex PCR; TCRdb's table is partial and in-frame only. This sample carries approximately 150,000 clones, around 83% of them seen once, and the ten largest clones take 13%. Sequencing used peripheral blood. These receptors originate from a man aged 70 or older who had recovered from COVID-19.

V is TRBV9 and J is TRBJ1-6; no reliable D call. The CDR3 length is 13 residues. From germline, CDR1 is SGDLS and CDR2 YYNGEE. Deletions cut 4 bases from V and 9 bases from J, with 11 bases between. The CDR3 spells CASSPTPISPLHF. CDR3 bases: TGTGCCAGCAGCCCTACCCCGATTTCACCCCTCCACTTT.

J is TRBJ1-3 and V is TRBV7-8; TRBD1 is a possible D gene (6 bases). This CDR3 is 18 amino acids long. Trimming removed 5 bases from V and 0 bases from J, with 20 bases in between. Germline CDR1 reads SGHVS; CDR2 reads FQNEAQ. This chain's CDR3 is CASSGWEQGNPSGNTIYF. The CDR3 DNA sequence: TGTGCCAGCAGCGGGTGGGAACAGGGTAACCCCTCTGGAAACACCATATATTTT.

The chain combines TRBV2 with TRBJ2-5; TRBD1 aligns across 7 bases. This CDR3 contains 14 residues. V shed 4 bases and J 4 bases; nucleotides not matched to a gene: 6. Germline CDR1 and CDR2: SNHLY and FYNNEI. The chain's CDR3 is CASSANRGSETQYF. CDR3 nucleotide sequence: TGTGCCAGCAGTGCAAACAGGGGTTCAGAGACCCAGTACTTC.

The chain joins TRBV6-1 to TRBJ1-5; 12 bases agree with TRBD1. V was pared by 6 bases and J by 6 bases, with 6 bases of the junction left unmatched. Germline V gives CDR1 MNHNS, CDR2 SASEGT. The CDR3 extends over 15 amino acids. The CDR3 spells CASRGDRGQSQPQHF. The CDR3 DNA reads as TGTGCCAGCAGGGGGGACAGGGGGCAAAGTCAGCCCCAGCATTTT.

This clone was counted a single time. This chain's CDR3 is CASKPSTGLAGEADTQYF. CDR3 in DNA: TGTGCCAGCAAACCTTCGACGGGACTAGCGGGAGAGGCAGATACGCAGTATTTT. The rearrangement links TRBV2 to TRBJ2-3; 14 nucleotides line up with TRBD2. V trimming: 7 bases; J trimming: 4 bases; junction bases outside the gene matches: 13. The germline V gene encodes CDR1 SNHLY and CDR2 FYNNEI. The CDR3 length is 18 residues.

The chain couples TRBV12-5 to TRBJ2-1, with a possible D match to TRBD2 (6 bases). The V gene lost 5 bases and the J gene lost 10 bases, with 21 bases spanning the gap. The germline V gene encodes CDR1 LGHNT and CDR2 FRNRAP. The CDR3 is 15 residues long. CDR3 loop: CASGGVGSGDLEQFF. The CDR3 nucleotides are TGTGCTAGTGGTGGGGTGGGTAGCGGAGACCTGGAGCAGTTCTTC. Supplemented by reference TRBV12-5 and TRBJ2-1, the full variable domain reads DARVTQTPRHKVTEMGQEVTMRCQPILGHNTVFWYRQTMMQGLELLAYFRNRAPLDDSGMPKDRFSAEMPDATLATLKIQPSEPRDSAVYFCASGGVGSGDLEQFFGPGTRLTVL.

The CDR3 loop reads CASSTHIGLAGGRTGELFF. CDR3 bases: TGCGCCAGCAGCACCCATATCGGATTAGCGGGAGGGCGCACCGGGGAGCTGTTTTTT. V is TRBV5-1 and J is TRBJ2-2; 11 bases fit TRBD2. Germline lookup yields CDR1 SGHRS and CDR2 YFSETQ. The V and J ends lost 4 bases and 4 bases, in that order; junction bases with no gene match: 15. This CDR3 contains 19 residues.

The V call is TRBV5-1, the J call TRBJ1-1, with TRBD1 identical over 10 bases. This CDR3 region has 16 residues. CDR1 is SGHRS, CDR2 YFSETQ, per germline. V lost 3 bases, J lost 4 bases, and 9 bases stayed unmatched. The CDR3, as DNA: TGCGCCAGCAGCTCAGGGACAGGGGACTGGGGCACTGAAGCTTTCTTT. Encoded protein: CASSSGTGDWGTEAFF.

This clone was counted a single time. The chain combines TRBV7-2 with TRBJ2-1, with 7 bases matching TRBD2. The CDR3 extends over 14 amino acids. The J segment lost 8 bases and the V segment lost 5 bases, leaving 9 bases of the junction unmatched. Germline values: CDR1 SGHTA, CDR2 FQGNSA. CDR3: CASSIFLAADEQFF. The CDR3 bases are TGTGCCAGCAGCATCTTTCTAGCGGCTGATGAGCAGTTCTTC.

This clone showed up just a few times. The chain employs TRBV25-1 and TRBJ1-6; 7 bases line up with TRBD1. V gave up 4 bases and J gave up 10 bases; unmatched junction bases: 10. Germline values: CDR1 MGHDK, CDR2 SYGVNS. The CDR3 runs 15 residues. CDR3 coding DNA: TGTGCCAGCAGTGTAAGACAGGGTGTGGACTCACCCCTCCACTTT. Translating it yields CASSVRQGVDSPLHF.

The genes are TRBV5-1 and TRBJ2-1; TRBD2 aligns across 13 bases. Per the germline V gene, CDR1 is SGHRS and CDR2 is YFSETQ. The CDR3 runs to 14 residues. Unmatched junction bases numbered 1, after V lost 2 bases and J lost 8 bases. The CDR3 sequence: CASSFGLAGDEQFF. In DNA, the CDR3 is TGCGCCAGCAGCTTCGGACTAGCGGGAGATGAGCAGTTCTTC. Combining the CDR3 with reference TRBV5-1 and TRBJ2-1 gives the whole variable domain KAGVTQTPRYLIKTRGQQVTLSCSPISGHRSVSWYQQTPGQGLQFLFEYFSETQRNKGNFPGRFSGRQFSNSRSEMNVSTLELGDSALYLCASSFGLAGDEQFFGPGTRLTVL.

V gene TRBV5-1 combines with J gene TRBJ2-5; the D gene is possibly TRBD1 (6 bases). Germline CDR1 is SGHRS and CDR2 is YFSETQ. V lost 3 bases, J lost 6 bases, and 15 bases lay in between. The CDR3 spans 14 residues. CDR3 region: CASSSSMTGQTQYF. The CDR3 bases are TGCGCCAGCAGCTCCTCTATGACAGGCCAGACCCAGTACTTC.

The J gene is TRBJ2-7, the V gene TRBV10-3; 13 nucleotides align to TRBD2. The CDR3 extends over 17 amino acids. J lost 1 base, V lost 3 bases, and 6 bases had no gene match. The V gene's germline CDR1 is ENHRY and CDR2 SYGVKD. The CDR3 DNA follows: TGTGCCATCAGTGATCCCGGACTAGCGGGAGTTTCCTACGAGCAGTACTTC. It translates to CAISDPGLAGVSYEQYF.

This chain links TRBV4-3 with TRBJ2-1; 11 positions match TRBD1. CDR1 and CDR2 from the germline V gene are LGHNA and YSLEER. The CDR3 has 14 residues. V lost 5 bases to trimming and J lost 7 bases; unmatched junction nucleotides: 4. The CDR3 nucleotides read TGCGCCAGCAGCTCAGGACAGGGGGCGAATGAGCAGTTCTTC. This encodes CASSSGQGANEQFF.

The chain links TRBV24-1 to TRBJ2-1, with 14 bases aligning to TRBD2. Germline V gene lookup returns CDR1 KGHDR and CDR2 SFDVKD. The length of the CDR3 is 17 residues. After removal of 3 bases from V and 7 bases from J, the junction contained 7 bases not matched to a gene. CDR3 DNA: TGTGCCACCAGTGATGCGGGACTAGCGGGAGCTTGGAATGAGCAGTTCTTC. The encoded protein is CATSDAGLAGAWNEQFF.

This clone was counted once. The chain employs TRBV18 and TRBJ2-1; TRBD2 agrees at 8 bases. Germline CDR1 and CDR2: KGHSH and LQKENI. J was trimmed by 2 bases and V by 0 bases; bases with no gene match: 6. The CDR3 length is 17 residues. The CDR3 sequence is CASSPPLAEGPYNEQFF. The CDR3 nucleotides read TGTGCCAGCTCACCACCACTAGCGGAGGGACCCTACAATGAGCAGTTCTTC.

The V call is TRBV10-3, the J call TRBJ2-2; 7 bases are shared with TRBD2. The germline V gene encodes CDR1 ENHRY and CDR2 SYGVKD. The CDR3 is 16 amino acids. V was clipped by 10 bases and J by 5 bases; unmatched bases: 16. The CDR3 loop reads CATRRVREWETGELFF. For the CDR3, the DNA is TGTGCCACCCGCCGTGTGCGGGAGTGGGAGACCGGGGAGCTGTTTTTT.

The chain has TRBV28 and TRBJ1-2; TRBD1 is a possible D gene (5 bases). CDR1 and CDR2 (germline): MDHEN, SYDVKM. The CDR3 is 15 amino acids. With 5 bases removed from V and 7 bases from J, the gap between germline ends came to 20 bases. As DNA, the CDR3 is TGTGCCAGCAGTCCCCCCGACTGGGGTAGGGGTGGCTACACCTTC. It is translated as CASSPPDWGRGGYTF.

V and J are TRBV3-1 (or the pseudogene TRBV3-2) and TRBJ1-2; 9 nucleotides align to TRBD1. CDR3 size: 15 residues. With 4 bases clipped from V and 4 bases from J, the junction kept 7 bases outside the gene matches. Germline lookup yields CDR1 LGHDT and CDR2 YNNKEL (reference sequence). The CDR3 nucleotides are TGTGCCAGCAGCCTCGAAGGGACAGGGCTCTATGGCTACACCTTC. This codes for CASSLEGTGLYGYTF.

V gene TRBV7-2 combines with J gene TRBJ1-2, with D possibly TRBD1 on 5 matching bases. CDR3 size: 15 residues. The V gene lost 5 bases and the J gene lost 4 bases, with 17 bases spanning the gap. Germline V gene lookup returns CDR1 SGHTA and CDR2 FQGNSA. The CDR3 nucleotides are TGTGCCAGCAGCCCTTATACGCAGGGACTCTATGGCTACACCTTC. Its protein product is CASSPYTQGLYGYTF.